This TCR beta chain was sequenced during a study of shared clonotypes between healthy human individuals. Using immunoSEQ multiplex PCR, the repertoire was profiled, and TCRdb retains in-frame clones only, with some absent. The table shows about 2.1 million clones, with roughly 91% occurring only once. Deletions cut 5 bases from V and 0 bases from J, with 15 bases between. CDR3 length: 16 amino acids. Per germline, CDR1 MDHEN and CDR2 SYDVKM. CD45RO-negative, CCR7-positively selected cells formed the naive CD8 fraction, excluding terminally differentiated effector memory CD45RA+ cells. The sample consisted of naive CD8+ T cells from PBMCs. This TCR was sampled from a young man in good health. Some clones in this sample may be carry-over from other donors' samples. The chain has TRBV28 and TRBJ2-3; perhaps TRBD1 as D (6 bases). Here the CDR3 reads CASSPWGRISTDTQYF. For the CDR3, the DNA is TGTGCCAGCAGTCCCTGGGGGCGGATAAGCACAGATACGCAGTATTTT.